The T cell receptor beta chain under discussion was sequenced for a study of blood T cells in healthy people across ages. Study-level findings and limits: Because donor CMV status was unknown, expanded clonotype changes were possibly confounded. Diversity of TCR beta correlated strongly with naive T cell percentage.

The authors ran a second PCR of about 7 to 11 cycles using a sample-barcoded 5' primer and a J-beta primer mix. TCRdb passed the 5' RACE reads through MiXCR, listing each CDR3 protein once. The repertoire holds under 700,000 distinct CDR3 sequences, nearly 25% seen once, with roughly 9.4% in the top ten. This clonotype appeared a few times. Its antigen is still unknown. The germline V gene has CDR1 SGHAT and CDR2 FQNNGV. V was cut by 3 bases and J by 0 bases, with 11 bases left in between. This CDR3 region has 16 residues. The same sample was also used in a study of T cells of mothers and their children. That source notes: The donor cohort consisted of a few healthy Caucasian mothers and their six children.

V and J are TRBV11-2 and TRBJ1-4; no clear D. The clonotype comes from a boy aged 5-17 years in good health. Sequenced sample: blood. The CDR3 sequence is CASSFGQQTTNEKLFF. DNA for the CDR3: TGTGCCAGCAGCTTTGGGCAGCAAACAACTAATGAAAAACTGTTTTTT.